This TCR beta chain was found in a study of blood T cell repertoires in COVID-19. This clone was seen a single time. The CDR3 runs to 17 residues. Germline V gene lookup returns CDR1 LNHNV and CDR2 YYDKDF (reference sequence). Unmatched junction bases numbered 11, after V lost 1 base and J lost 7 bases. The assay was immunoSEQ multiplex PCR, and TCRdb's table has in-frame clones only and misses some. This sample yields a few hundred thousand clones, of which roughly 90% are seen a single time; 1.7% belongs to the top ten. This clonotype was sampled from a woman aged 18-29 years with acute COVID-19. Sequences were obtained from PBMCs or T cells enriched from blood (not recorded which). The chain uses TRBV15 and TRBJ2-4, with 9 bases fitting TRBD1. CDR3 DNA: TGTGCCACCAGCAGAGCCCGGGAAGGGACAGGGCAGAACATTCAGTACTTC. Translation: CATSRAREGTGQNIQYF.